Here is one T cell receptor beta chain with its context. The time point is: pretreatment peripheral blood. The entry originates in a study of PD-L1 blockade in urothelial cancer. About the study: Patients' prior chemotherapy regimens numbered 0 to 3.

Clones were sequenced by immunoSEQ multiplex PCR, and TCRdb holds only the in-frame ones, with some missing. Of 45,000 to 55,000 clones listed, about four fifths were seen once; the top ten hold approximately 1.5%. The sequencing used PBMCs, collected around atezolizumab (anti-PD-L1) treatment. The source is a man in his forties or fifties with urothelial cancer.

The CDR3 region is CASSGTGLYLWELFF. In nucleotides, the CDR3 is TGTGCCAGCAGTGGGACAGGGTTGTATCTTTGGGAGCTGTTTTTT. This chain joins TRBV27 and TRBJ2-2; 9 bases line up with TRBD1. In germline, CDR1 is MNHEY, CDR2 SMNVEV (reference sequence). This CDR3 has 15 residues. V dropped 5 bases and J dropped 9; count of bases not matched to a gene: 10.